The 23 T cell receptor beta chains below were found in one sample sequenced in a study of T cells expressing NK-cell markers. From the 5' RACE reads, TCRdb lists one entry per CDR3 protein and no DNA. This sample contains about 460,000 distinct CDR3 sequences. The specimen was blood T cells: a sorted CD56 or NKG2C T cell subset, CD4+ or CD8+ T cells, or bulk PBMC T cells (not recorded which). These receptors were collected from a woman between 50 and 59 years old in good health.

The rearrangement joins TRBV6-6 to TRBJ2-6; TCRdb calls TRBD1, which cannot be checked without DNA. The length of the CDR3 is 17 residues. Looked up from germline, CDR1 is MNHNY and CDR2 is SVGAGI (reference sequence). This chain's CDR3 is CASSPDLPGAGANVLTF.

This chain uses TRBV7-3 with TRBJ1-6. The length of the CDR3 is 14 residues. CDR1 is SGHTA and CDR2 is FQGTGA in the germline V gene. CDR3: CASSLRPRNSPLHF. The entire variable domain, with the rest obtained from reference TRBV7-3 and TRBJ1-6, is as follows: GAGVSQTPSNKVTEKGKYVELRCDPISGHTALYWYRQSLGQGPEFLIYFQGTGAADDSGLPNDRFFAVRPEGSVSTLKIQRTERGDSAVYLCASSLRPRNSPLHFGNGTRLTVT.

The chain joins TRBV20-1 to TRBJ2-1. There are 12 residues in the CDR3. CDR1 DFQATT and CDR2 SNEGSKA come from the germline V gene (reference sequence). This CDR3 is CSATDQRSEQFF.

The chain combines TRBV7-9 with TRBJ2-1; the D gene TCRdb calls, TRBD1, cannot be checked with no DNA. The CDR3 loop spans 12 amino acids. Germline V CDR1 and CDR2: SEHNR, FQNEAQ (reference sequence). CDR3 sequence reads: CASSRVGDEQFF.

The rearrangement links TRBV7-2 to TRBJ2-1; without DNA, the TCRdb call of TRBD1 cannot be checked. CDR3 length: 15 amino acids. Per the germline V gene, CDR1 is SGHTA and CDR2 is FQGNSA. The CDR3 protein is CASSAGTRTNNEQFF.

The V call is TRBV7-9, the J call TRBJ2-1; TCRdb lists TRBD2, though no DNA is available to test this call. Germline CDR1 is SEHNR and CDR2 is FQNEAQ (reference sequence). CDR3 size: 16 residues. The CDR3: CASSLALREGGNEQFF. Full variable domain (rest looked up from reference TRBV7-9 and TRBJ2-1): DTGVSQNPRHKITKRGQNVTFRCDPISEHNRLYWYRQTLGQGPEFLTYFQNEAQLEKSRLLSDRFSAERPKGSFSTLEIQRTEQGDSAMYLCASSLALREGGNEQFFGPGTRLTVL.

The chain is built from TRBV20-1 and TRBJ1-6; TCRdb indicates TRBD1, and absent DNA this call remains unverified. The CDR3 contains 14 residues. CDR1 and CDR2 (germline): DFQATT, SNEGSKA (reference sequence). CDR3 protein: CSASAWAGDSPLHF.

V usage is TRBV27 and J usage is TRBJ2-1; the TRBD2 assignment by TCRdb is unverifiable without DNA. In germline, CDR1 is MNHEY, CDR2 SMNVEV (reference sequence). This CDR3 contains 17 residues. CDR3 protein: CASSRITAGMGYNEQFF.

The genes are TRBV7-9 and TRBJ2-1; TCRdb selects TRBD2, and the lack of DNA leaves this call unchecked. This CDR3 has 18 amino acids. CDR1 and CDR2 (germline): SEHNR, FQNEAQ (reference sequence). The CDR3 loop reads CASSSIAGGRETYNEQFF. Based on the CDR3 plus reference TRBV7-9 and TRBJ2-1, the full variable domain is DTGVSQNPRHKITKRGQNVTFRCDPISEHNRLYWYRQTLGQGPEFLTYFQNEAQLEKSRLLSDRFSAERPKGSFSTLEIQRTEQGDSAMYLCASSSIAGGRETYNEQFFGPGTRLTVL.

V and J are TRBV7-9 and TRBJ2-7; TCRdb lists TRBD1, though no DNA is available to test this call. Per the germline V gene, CDR1 is SEHNR and CDR2 is FQNEAQ (reference sequence). The CDR3 contains 12 residues. The chain's CDR3 is CASSAQGFEQYF. Full variable domain (remainder filled in from reference TRBV7-9 and TRBJ2-7): DTGVSQNPRHKITKRGQNVTFRCDPISEHNRLYWYRQTLGQGPEFLTYFQNEAQLEKSRLLSDRFSAERPKGSFSTLEIQRTEQGDSAMYLCASSAQGFEQYFGPGTRLTVT.

The chain has TRBV5-1 and TRBJ2-4; TCRdb calls TRBD2, which cannot be checked without DNA. The CDR3 has 17 residues. The germline CDR1 and CDR2 sequences are SGHRS and YFSETQ. CDR3: CASSLHTSGRTKNIQYF.

The genes are TRBV5-4 and TRBJ2-7. There are 14 residues in the CDR3. Germline loops: CDR1 SGHNT, CDR2 YYREEE (reference sequence). CDR3 sequence: CASSLGGSAYEQYF.

The genes are TRBV6-5 and TRBJ1-6; TCRdb lists TRBD1, though no DNA is available to test this call. CDR1 and CDR2 from the germline V gene are MNHEY and SVGAGI. This CDR3 has 15 amino acids. The CDR3 region is CASPLSWQGHSPLHF.

V usage is TRBV5-6 and J usage is TRBJ2-1; TCRdb outputs TRBD1, but without DNA this stays unchecked. The germline gives CDR1 SGHDT, CDR2 YYEEEE. The CDR3 is 12 residues long. The CDR3 loop reads CASSLGQGRQFF.

The chain uses TRBV2 and TRBJ1-1. Looked up from germline, CDR1 is SNHLY and CDR2 is FYNNEI. The CDR3 sequence is 12 residues long. Here the CDR3 reads CASSEPSRGAFF. Full variable domain (outside the CDR3, taken from reference TRBV2 and TRBJ1-1): EPEVTQTPSHQVTQMGQEVILRCVPISNHLYFYWYRQILGQKVEFLVSFYNNEISEKSEIFDDQFSVERPDGSNFTLKIRSTKLEDSAMYFCASSEPSRGAFFGQGTRLTVV.

V usage is TRBV20-1 and J usage is TRBJ2-3; lacking DNA, the TRBD2 call made by TCRdb goes unchecked. Germline V gives CDR1 DFQATT, CDR2 SNEGSKA (reference sequence). The CDR3 is 16 residues long. CDR3 loop: CSARRAGAPRTDTQYF.

This chain's CDR3 is CSAPFRGARETQYF. The rearrangement joins TRBV20-1 to TRBJ2-5; checking the TCRdb D call of TRBD1 is not possible without DNA. The V gene's germline CDR1 is DFQATT and CDR2 SNEGSKA (reference sequence). The CDR3 runs to 14 residues.

The gene calls are TRBV9 and TRBJ2-2; TCRdb proposes TRBD1, but this gene call is untestable without DNA. The CDR3 totals 15 residues. The germline CDR1 and CDR2 sequences are SGDLS and YYNGEE. CDR3 residues: CASSYGRGNTGELFF.

The V call is TRBV7-9, the J call TRBJ2-1; TCRdb selects TRBD2, and the lack of DNA leaves this call unchecked. The V gene's germline CDR1 is SEHNR and CDR2 FQNEAQ (reference sequence). This CDR3 contains 15 residues. The CDR3 sequence: CASSLTAGLGNEQFF.

The V call is TRBV12-3 or TRBV12-4, the J call TRBJ1-6; lacking DNA, the TRBD1 call made by TCRdb goes unchecked. The CDR3 sequence is 17 residues long. The CDR3 is CASSLETAPGRNSPLHF.

The rearrangement uses TRBV19 and TRBJ2-5; absent DNA, TCRdb's TRBD1 call cannot be checked. CDR1 LNHDA and CDR2 SQIVND come from the germline V gene (reference sequence). This CDR3 has 14 residues. This chain's CDR3 is CASSRDGTQETQYF.

V gene TRBV6-1 combines with J gene TRBJ1-1. The CDR3 consists of 14 residues. Germline CDR1 reads MNHNS; CDR2 reads SASEGT. CDR3 sequence: CASSEIARNTEAFF.

The chain has TRBV5-1 and TRBJ2-1; without DNA, the TCRdb call of TRBD2 cannot be checked. CDR1 is SGHRS and CDR2 is YFSETQ in the germline V gene. The CDR3 is 13 residues long. CDR3 loop: CASSVGLGVEQFF.